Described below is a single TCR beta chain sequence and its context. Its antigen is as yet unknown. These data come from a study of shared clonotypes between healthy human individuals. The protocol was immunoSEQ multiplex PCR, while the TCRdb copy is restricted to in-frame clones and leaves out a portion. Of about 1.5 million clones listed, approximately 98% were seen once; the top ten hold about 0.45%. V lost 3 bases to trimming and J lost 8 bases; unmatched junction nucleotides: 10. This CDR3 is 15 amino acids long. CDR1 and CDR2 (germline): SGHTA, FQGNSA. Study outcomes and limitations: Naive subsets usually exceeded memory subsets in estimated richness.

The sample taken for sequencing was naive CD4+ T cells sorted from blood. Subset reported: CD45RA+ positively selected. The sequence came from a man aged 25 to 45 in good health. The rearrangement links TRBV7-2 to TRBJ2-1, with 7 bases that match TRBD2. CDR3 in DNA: TGTGCCAGCAGCTTGAGCGGGGACCTCACGGATGAGCAGTTCTTC. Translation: CASSLSGDLTDEQFF.